Shown below are 29 T cell receptor beta chains from a single sample sequenced in a study of Ad26.COV2.S vaccination and SARS-CoV-2 variants. TCRdb keeps only in-frame clones here, not all; method: immunoSEQ multiplex PCR. The table includes some 270,000 clones, around 90% detected once. Sample treatment: approximately 18 received Ad26.COV2.S at low or high dose, single or two shots; 5 received placebo; per-sample allocation not given. Collection of samples fell on day 63 after the first vaccine or placebo injection. The sample was peripheral blood, taken in a trial of Ad26.COV2.S vaccine versus placebo. The source is a person aged 18-60 years who received the Ad26.COV2.S COVID-19 vaccine or a placebo.

This chain connects TRBV7-9 to TRBJ1-5, with 7 bases identical to TRBD1. The CDR3 extends over 14 amino acids. The V gene end was trimmed by 3 bases and the J gene end by 6 bases; junction bases not matched to a gene: 5. The germline gives CDR1 SEHNR, CDR2 FQNEAQ (reference sequence). The CDR3: CASSFSTGLQPQHF. In DNA, the CDR3 is TGTGCCAGCAGCTTCTCGACAGGGCTTCAGCCCCAGCATTTT.

The genes are TRBV7-9 and TRBJ1-1; 8 nucleotides agree with TRBD1. Looked up from germline, CDR1 is SEHNR and CDR2 is FQNEAQ (reference sequence). The length of the CDR3 is 15 residues. The V segment lost 4 bases and the J segment 5 bases; nucleotides outside the gene matches: 9. For the CDR3, the DNA is TGTGCCAGCAGCTCGTCGGGACAGGTGGTTACTGAAGCTTTCTTT. It translates to CASSSSGQVVTEAFF.

The chain couples TRBV5-4 to TRBJ2-3, with 10 bases matching TRBD2. CDR3 length: 16 residues. Germline values: CDR1 SGHNT, CDR2 YYREEE (reference sequence). With V trimmed by 4 bases and J by 3 bases, 8 bases remained unmatched. The chain's CDR3 is CASSPLLLAGTDTQYF. The DNA for the CDR3 is TGTGCCAGCAGCCCACTCTTACTAGCGGGGACAGATACGCAGTATTTT. Full variable domain (outside the CDR3, taken from reference TRBV5-4 and TRBJ2-3): ETGVTQSPTHLIKTRGQQVTLRCSSQSGHNTVSWYQQALGQGPQFIFQYYREEENGRGNFPPRFSGLQFPNYSSELNVNALELDDSALYLCASSPLLLAGTDTQYFGPGTRLTVL.

This clone was recorded only once. In nucleotides, the CDR3 is TGTGCCAGCAGTGAGGGGCCCTCCTATAATTCACCCCTCCACTTT. Translation gives CASSEGPSYNSPLHF. The V and J genes are TRBV7-8 and TRBJ1-6; weak D call: TRBD1 (5 bases). V lost 6 bases to trimming and J lost 0 bases, with 9 bases between them. CDR3 length equals 15 residues. Germline V gene data show CDR1 as SGHVS and CDR2 as FQNEAQ.

CDR3 DNA: TGCGCCAGCAGCCTGACAGGGGTCGGGAAGCAGTACGTC. This gives the protein CASSLTGVGKQYV. J is TRBJ2-7 and V is TRBV5-1, with 8 bases matching TRBD1. CDR3 length: 13 amino acids. Looked up from germline, CDR1 is SGHRS and CDR2 is YFSETQ. With 4 bases clipped from V and 8 bases from J, the junction kept 8 bases outside the gene matches.

The rearrangement links TRBV11-2 to TRBJ2-2; perhaps TRBD1 as D (6 bases). Germline values: CDR1 SGHAT, CDR2 FQNNGV. This CDR3 region has 15 residues. Deletions cut 1 base from V and 6 bases from J, with 12 bases between. For the CDR3, the DNA is TGTGCCAGCAGCTTAGTTGTCAGGGGTGCCGGGGAGCTGTTTTTT. Protein sequence: CASSLVVRGAGELFF.

The chain combines TRBV6-5 with TRBJ2-3, with TRBD2 identical over 8 bases. The junction had 5 bases not matched to a gene; V was cut back by 5 bases and J by 4 bases. CDR3 length: 14 amino acids. Looked up from germline, CDR1 is MNHEY and CDR2 is SVGAGI. In DNA form, the CDR3 reads TGTGCCAGCAGTAGCGGGAGAGAGTCAGATACGCAGTATTTT. Translating gives CASSSGRESDTQYF.

The chain joins TRBV7-9 to TRBJ1-1, with a possible D match to TRBD1 (5 bases). The CDR3 spans 14 residues. The ends were cut back, 2 bases at V and 1 base at J, with 8 bases in the middle. Looked up from germline, CDR1 is SEHNR and CDR2 is FQNEAQ (reference sequence). CDR3 nucleotide sequence: TGTGCCAGCAGCTTACAGGGAAGGAACACTGAAGCTTTCTTT. This gives the protein CASSLQGRNTEAFF.

This chain uses TRBV7-9 with TRBJ2-2, with TRBD1 identical over 7 bases. Germline CDR1 and CDR2: SEHNR and FQNEAQ (reference sequence). There are 14 residues in the CDR3. This CDR3 is CAPRGSNPTGELFF. The CDR3 nucleotides are TGTGCTCCCAGGGGGTCTAACCCCACCGGGGAGCTGTTTTTT.

This chain joins TRBV6-5 and TRBJ2-3; TRBD2 matches at 8 bases. Per germline, CDR1 MNHEY and CDR2 SVGAGI. This CDR3 has 16 amino acids. V lost 0 bases and J lost 2; bases outside the gene matches: 4. CDR3 bases: TGTGCCAGCAGTTACTCGAACGGGGGGGTCACAGATACGCAGTATTTT. It is translated as CASSYSNGGVTDTQYF.

The J gene is TRBJ2-7, the V gene TRBV29-1; 7 bases agree with TRBD1. Germline V gene sequence: CDR1 SQVTM, CDR2 ANQGSEA. The CDR3 has 14 amino acids. After removal of 4 bases from V and 0 bases from J, the junction contained 6 bases not matched to a gene. CDR3 loop: CSVGTGLISYEQYF. CDR3 DNA sequence: TGCAGCGTTGGGACAGGCCTTATCTCCTACGAGCAGTACTTC.

This chain connects TRBV9 to TRBJ2-6, with no clear D. Between the trimmed V and J ends, which lost 0 bases and 0 bases, there was a span of 4 bases. Looked up from germline, CDR1 is SGDLS and CDR2 is YYNGEE. The CDR3 runs 15 residues. This chain's CDR3 is CASSVDISGANVLTF. The CDR3 DNA is TGTGCCAGCAGCGTAGATATCTCTGGGGCCAACGTCCTGACTTTC. The entire variable domain, with the rest obtained from reference TRBV9 and TRBJ2-6, is as follows: DSGVTQTPKHLITATGQRVTLRCSPRSGDLSVYWYQQSLDQGLQFLIQYYNGEERAKGNILERFSAQQFPDLHSELNLSSLELGDSALYFCASSVDISGANVLTFGAGSRLTVL.

This clone was counted a single time. CDR3 loop: CASSVDSRDEQYF. The DNA for the CDR3 is TGTGCCAGCAGCGTAGATAGCAGGGACGAGCAGTACTTC. This sequence joins TRBV9 and TRBJ2-7; D may be TRBD1 (5 bases). This CDR3 is built from 13 residues. Per germline, CDR1 SGDLS and CDR2 YYNGEE. V was clipped by 0 bases and J by 5 bases, with 9 bases between them. Complete variable domain (other parts from reference TRBV9 and TRBJ2-7): DSGVTQTPKHLITATGQRVTLRCSPRSGDLSVYWYQQSLDQGLQFLIQYYNGEERAKGNILERFSAQQFPDLHSELNLSSLELGDSALYFCASSVDSRDEQYFGPGTRLTVT.

V is TRBV5-1 and J is TRBJ2-1; TRBD2 matches at 13 bases. CDR1 and CDR2 from the germline V gene are SGHRS and YFSETQ. The CDR3 runs to 17 residues. The trim removed 4 bases at V and 6 bases at J, leaving 10 bases unmatched. For the CDR3, the DNA is TGCGCCAGCAGCGAAGGACTAGCGGGAGCGATAGGCAATGAGCAGTTCTTC. Translating it yields CASSEGLAGAIGNEQFF.

The chain recombines TRBV4-1 with TRBJ1-3, with 8 nucleotides matching TRBD1. CDR1 MGHRA and CDR2 YSYEKL come from the germline V gene. V lost 3 bases to trimming and J lost 4 bases; unmatched junction nucleotides: 11. There are 17 residues in the CDR3. CDR3 in DNA: TGCGCCAGCAGCCAGCCCAGACAGGGGTTCCGCGGAAACACCATATATTTT. Translating it yields CASSQPRQGFRGNTIYF.

The chain employs TRBV7-9 and TRBJ1-4; tentative D call: TRBD1 (5 bases). Germline V gene data show CDR1 as SEHNR and CDR2 as FQNEAQ (reference sequence). This CDR3 contains 14 residues. Trimming took off 1 base at V and 8 bases at J, with 11 bases between the two ends. Here the CDR3 reads CASSLGQGQEKLFF. DNA for the CDR3: TGTGCCAGCAGCTTAGGGCAGGGTCAGGAAAAACTGTTTTTT. The full variable domain, completed using reference TRBV7-9 and TRBJ1-4, is DTGVSQNPRHKITKRGQNVTFRCDPISEHNRLYWYRQTLGQGPEFLTYFQNEAQLEKSRLLSDRFSAERPKGSFSTLEIQRTEQGDSAMYLCASSLGQGQEKLFFGSGTQLSVL.

V usage is TRBV5-1 and J usage is TRBJ2-3; 11 bases map to TRBD2. Germline V lookup: CDR1 SGHRS, CDR2 YFSETQ. This CDR3 comprises 14 residues. Trimming removed 5 bases from V and 13 bases from J; junction bases left unmatched: 12. This chain's CDR3 is CASRPTSGSPEEYF. For the CDR3, the DNA is TGCGCCAGCAGGCCTACTAGCGGGAGCCCAGAGGAGTATTTT.

This rearrangement joins TRBV6-5 to TRBJ1-1; weak D call: TRBD1 (5 bases). CDR1 and CDR2 from the germline V gene are MNHEY and SVGAGI. Trimming took off 6 bases at V and 1 base at J, with 12 bases between the two ends. This CDR3 has 14 amino acids. The CDR3 protein is CASRGRGGNTEAFF. CDR3 coding DNA: TGTGCCAGCAGGGGGCGCGGAGGGAACACTGAAGCTTTCTTT.

This sequence joins TRBV19 and TRBJ1-2, with D unclear. In germline, CDR1 is LNHDA, CDR2 SQIVND (reference sequence). This CDR3 spans 15 amino acids. Trimming cost V 5 bases and J 3 bases, with 16 bases left between them. CDR3 residues: CASSVRQLGDYGYTF. CDR3 nucleotides: TGTGCCAGTAGTGTACGACAATTAGGCGACTATGGCTACACCTTC. Filled out from reference TRBV19 and TRBJ1-2, the complete variable domain reads DGGITQSPKYLFRKEGQNVTLSCEQNLNHDAMYWYRQDPGQGLRLIYYSQIVNDFQKGDIAEGYSVSREKKESFPLTVTSAQKNPTAFYLCASSVRQLGDYGYTFGSGTRLTVV.

V usage is TRBV7-2 and J usage is TRBJ2-7; D is possibly TRBD2 (6 bases). This CDR3 has 17 residues. V gave up 5 bases and J gave up 0 bases, with 20 bases separating them. Germline-derived CDR1 and CDR2 are SGHTA and FQGNSA. CDR3 nucleotide sequence: TGTGCCAGCAGCGTAAGCTGGCGGGGAAGGAGCTCCTACGAGCAGTACTTC. This translates into CASSVSWRGRSSYEQYF.

The CDR3 DNA reads TGCAGTGCTAGATTAGCGAGTGAGCAGTTCTTC. It is translated as CSARLASEQFF. The rearrangement joins TRBV20-1 to TRBJ2-1; perhaps TRBD2 as D (5 bases). CDR3 length equals 11 residues. Trimming cost V 2 bases and J 9 bases, with 8 bases left between them. CDR1 is DFQATT and CDR2 is SNEGSKA in the germline V gene (reference sequence).

The chain carries TRBV30 and TRBJ2-7; 8 positions agree with TRBD2. Germline V gives CDR1 GTSNPN, CDR2 SVGIG (reference sequence). The CDR3 consists of 17 residues. The V gene end was trimmed by 2 bases and the J gene end by 2 bases; junction bases not matched to a gene: 14. The CDR3 DNA reads as TGTGCCTGGAGTACTAGCGGACGTCGTACCTCCCCCTACGAGCAGTACTTC. As protein: CAWSTSGRRTSPYEQYF.

This chain joins TRBV19 and TRBJ1-2, with D unclear. Germline V gives CDR1 LNHDA, CDR2 SQIVND (reference sequence). The CDR3 is made up of 11 amino acids. V was cut by 5 bases and J by 6 bases, with 7 bases left in between. The CDR3 region has the DNA TGTGCCAGTAGTCTGCTCGATGGCTACACCTTC. Amino acids: CASSLLDGYTF.

The chain recombines TRBV29-1 with TRBJ2-2; possible D gene TRBD2, 6 bases. Germline CDR1 and CDR2: SQVTM and ANQGSEA. CDR3 length: 13 amino acids. CDR3 bases: TGCACCCTGGGGTGGGGGAGGAACGGGGAGCTGTTTTTT. This codes for CTLGWGRNGELFF.

V gene TRBV2 combines with J gene TRBJ2-7, with D maybe TRBD1 (5 bases). The CDR3 runs to 13 residues. Trimming removed 6 bases from V and 3 bases from J, with 12 bases in between. Per germline, CDR1 SNHLY and CDR2 FYNNEI. The CDR3 region has the DNA TGTGCCAGCAGAAGACCAGGGAACTACGAGCAGTACGTC. Residues: CASRRPGNYEQYV.

This chain connects TRBV6-2 or TRBV6-3 to TRBJ2-3; TRBD2 agrees at 11 bases. The CDR3 runs to 15 residues. Trimming cost V 5 bases and J 6 bases; bases outside gene matches: 7. Germline lookup yields CDR1 MNHEY and CDR2 SVGEGT. This CDR3 reads CASSRLAGGRDTQYF. The CDR3, as DNA: TGTGCCAGCAGTCGGCTAGCGGGAGGTAGGGATACGCAGTATTTT.

The DNA for the CDR3 is TGTGCCAGCAGGGTAGAGGGAGGTACGTCGCAGTATTTT. This sequence encodes CASRVEGGTSQYF. The V and J genes are TRBV5-6 and TRBJ2-3; maybe TRBD2 (6 bases). This CDR3 has 13 residues. The V gene's germline CDR1 is SGHDT and CDR2 YYEEEE. V lost 5 bases, J lost 10 bases, and 17 bases lay in between.

This clone appeared a single time. J is TRBJ1-1 and V is TRBV11-3; D remains ambiguous. V was trimmed by 3 bases and J by 0 bases, leaving 5 bases between them. The CDR3 is 13 residues long. The germline gives CDR1 SGHNT, CDR2 YENEEA. CDR3 loop: CASSFQMNTEAFF. As DNA, the CDR3 is TGTGCCAGCAGCTTCCAAATGAACACTGAAGCTTTCTTT.

The gene calls are TRBV6-5 and TRBJ1-6, with 7 bases fitting TRBD1. The J segment lost 10 bases and the V segment lost 1 base, leaving 1 base of the junction unmatched. Per the germline V gene, CDR1 is MNHEY and CDR2 is SVGAGI. This CDR3 contains 13 residues. CDR3 sequence: CASSYYRGSPLHF. CDR3 nucleotide sequence: TGTGCCAGCAGTTACTACAGGGGCTCACCCCTCCACTTT.